This T cell receptor beta chain derives from a study of T-cell reconstitution after alpha-beta-depleted transplantation in children. The CDR3 runs 22 residues. Per the germline V gene, CDR1 is DFQATT and CDR2 is SNEGSKA (reference sequence). The V and J ends lost 0 bases and 0 bases, in that order; junction bases with no gene match: 26. Researchers prepared the TCRbeta library using unique molecular identifiers, the study reports. TCRdb re-analysed the PCR reads in MiXCR, keeping a single row per CDR3 protein. The sample records about 370,000 distinct CDR3 sequences, over 20% being singletons. This clonotype was observed at least ten times.

The sample was PBMCs from the stem cell graft donor, taken from the stem cell graft. The receptor comes from a human donor who donated a stem cell graft to a child with acute myeloid leukemia. The chain couples TRBV20-1 to TRBJ2-7; 7 bases are a match to TRBD2. Written as DNA, the CDR3 is TGCAGTGCTAGAGATCGGGCTAGCGGACTCATAGGCCGGGGCCAAAGCTCCTACGAGCAGTACTTC. As protein: CSARDRASGLIGRGQSSYEQYF.